A single sample is the source of the 28 T cell receptor beta chains below, sequenced in a study of blood T cell repertoires in COVID-19. The table came from immunoSEQ multiplex PCR; TCRdb's copy has only in-frame clones and leaves some out. The data contain approximately 450,000 clones, over 75% of them singletons. Sequencing used PBMCs or T cells enriched from blood (not recorded which). Receptors originate from a man under 40 who had recovered from COVID-19.

DNA of the CDR3: TGCGCCAGCAGCCAAGGAAGGGACAGGGGAGGATCACCCCTCCACTTT. Translation gives CASSQGRDRGGSPLHF. The chain has TRBV4-1 and TRBJ1-6, with TRBD1 matching 10 bases. Germline CDR1 reads MGHRA; CDR2 reads YSYEKL. Losses at the gene ends were 1 base for V and 10 bases for J; bases not matched to a gene: 7. The length of the CDR3 is 16 residues.

The chain employs TRBV18 and TRBJ2-3; D may be TRBD2 (6 bases). The CDR3 contains 13 residues. Trimming stripped 6 bases from V and 7 bases from J, with 14 bases between. From germline, CDR1 is KGHSH and CDR2 LQKENI. CDR3 nucleotides: TGTGCCAGCTCCTCCGGGAGACCGTATACGCAGTATTTT. Protein product: CASSSGRPYTQYF.

The chain joins TRBV18 to TRBJ2-5; D possibly corresponds to TRBD2 (5 bases). Trimming left V 0 bases short and J 2 bases short, with 7 bases between. Germline lookup yields CDR1 KGHSH and CDR2 LQKENI. The CDR3 is 14 amino acids. The CDR3 here is CASSPPSVQETQYF. CDR3 DNA sequence: TGTGCCAGCTCACCACCTAGCGTACAAGAGACCCAGTACTTC.

The rearrangement links TRBV7-8 to TRBJ2-1, with TRBD2 matching over 7 bases. Germline V gives CDR1 SGHVS, CDR2 FQNEAQ. Unmatched junction bases numbered 9, after V lost 1 base and J lost 6 bases. The CDR3 is 16 amino acids. The CDR3 is CASSLVSSGSPNEQFF. The CDR3 DNA sequence: TGTGCCAGCAGCTTAGTATCTAGCGGATCCCCCAATGAGCAGTTCTTC.

The chain employs TRBV7-9 and TRBJ2-7; 7 bases are shared with TRBD1. The CDR3 contains 14 residues. Unmatched junction bases numbered 11, after V lost 6 bases and J lost 6 bases. Germline values: CDR1 SEHNR, CDR2 FQNEAQ (reference sequence). The CDR3 is CASRYTGDPLEQYF. For the CDR3, the DNA is TGTGCCAGCAGATATACAGGGGACCCCCTCGAGCAGTACTTC.

This clone was picked up one time. J is TRBJ1-3 and V is TRBV7-9; no clear D gene. Trimming pared 9 bases from V and 0 bases from J, leaving 12 bases between. The CDR3 totals 14 residues. The V gene's germline CDR1 is SEHNR and CDR2 FQNEAQ (reference sequence). The CDR3 sequence is CARNTLSSGNTIYF. The CDR3 nucleotides are TGTGCCAGAAATACGCTATCCTCTGGAAACACCATATATTTT.

The J gene is TRBJ2-1, the V gene TRBV20-1; perhaps TRBD2 as D (6 bases). The V and J ends lost 5 bases and 6 bases respectively, with 20 bases between them. The CDR3 covers 15 residues. Germline V gene lookup returns CDR1 DFQATT and CDR2 SNEGSKA (reference sequence). In DNA form, the CDR3 reads TGCAGTGCTGGTGACCCGGGACTCATTGGCAATGAGCAGTTCTTC. Encoded protein: CSAGDPGLIGNEQFF.

This clone was seen more than once but under ten times. The rearrangement links TRBV5-1 to TRBJ1-2, with 8 bases identical to TRBD1. Germline values: CDR1 SGHRS, CDR2 YFSETQ. The ends lost 3 bases at V and 2 bases at J; junction bases unmatched: 6. This CDR3 has 15 amino acids. The CDR3 DNA is TGCGCCAGCAGCTGGGCGGGACAGGCCAACTATGGCTACACCTTC. Protein: CASSWAGQANYGYTF.

The chain couples TRBV7-8 to TRBJ2-6, with a possible D match to TRBD1 (6 bases). V was shortened by 5 bases and J by 2 bases, with 7 bases between the two germline ends. Germline V CDR1 and CDR2: SGHVS, FQNEAQ. CDR3 length equals 14 residues. The DNA of the CDR3 is TGTGCCAGCAGCCCAGGGGCTGGGGCCAACGTCCTGACTTTC. This codes for CASSPGAGANVLTF.

The genes are TRBV5-1 and TRBJ2-7; perhaps TRBD1 as D (6 bases). Trimming took off 2 bases at V and 5 bases at J, with 14 bases between the two ends. The CDR3 sequence is 14 residues long. The germline V gene has CDR1 SGHRS and CDR2 YFSETQ. CDR3 DNA sequence: TGCGCCAGCAGCTTCAGGGGCCCCCTGGACGAGCAGTACTTC. This encodes CASSFRGPLDEQYF.

This chain uses TRBV5-1 with TRBJ2-1; 11 bases are shared with TRBD2. CDR1 and CDR2 from the germline V gene are SGHRS and YFSETQ. Trimming took 4 bases from V and 3 from J; bases not matched to a gene: 6. The CDR3 is made up of 16 amino acids. CDR3 sequence: CASSAGLAVLYNEQFF. The CDR3 nucleotides are TGCGCCAGCAGCGCGGGACTAGCGGTCCTCTACAATGAGCAGTTCTTC.

This clone was observed once. The chain couples TRBV2 to TRBJ2-3; 7 nucleotides line up with TRBD1. Germline trimming cut 6 bases from V and 0 bases from J; bases unmatched to any gene: 6. This CDR3 has 15 amino acids. Germline V gives CDR1 SNHLY, CDR2 FYNNEI. For the CDR3, the DNA is TGTGCCAGCAGAATCGACAGGGCAAGCACAGATACGCAGTATTTT. Its translation: CASRIDRASTDTQYF.

V gene TRBV27 combines with J gene TRBJ1-2, with TRBD1 matching 9 bases. This CDR3 region has 15 residues. V lost 0 bases, J lost 4 bases, and 3 bases stayed unmatched. Germline CDR1 reads MNHEY; CDR2 reads SMNVEV (reference sequence). CDR3 nucleotides: TGTGCCAGCAGTTTATCGGGGACAGGGTCCTATGGCTACACCTTC. It translates to CASSLSGTGSYGYTF.

The V call is TRBV2, the J call TRBJ1-4, with a possible D match to TRBD1 (5 bases). Trimming left V 7 bases short and J 5 bases short, with 14 bases between. The CDR3 has 14 amino acids. Germline CDR1 SNHLY, CDR2 FYNNEI. The CDR3 sequence: CASTPAGENEKLFF. The CDR3, as DNA: TGTGCCAGCACCCCAGCGGGGGAAAATGAAAAACTGTTTTTT.

This sequence joins TRBV10-3 and TRBJ1-1; D unclear. The CDR3 extends over 14 amino acids. In germline, CDR1 is ENHRY, CDR2 SYGVKD. With 4 bases removed from V and 4 bases from J, the gap between germline ends came to 13 bases. The CDR3 sequence: CAISAGFQATEAFF. The CDR3, as DNA: TGTGCCATCAGTGCCGGCTTCCAGGCCACTGAAGCTTTCTTT.

The J gene is TRBJ2-7, the V gene TRBV4-1; 11 bases match TRBD1. The CDR3 has 14 amino acids. V was pared by 3 bases and J by 7 bases, with 5 bases of the junction left unmatched. CDR1 MGHRA and CDR2 YSYEKL come from the germline V gene. The CDR3 nucleotides read TGCGCCAGCAGCCAGGGACAGGGGGGAGGAGAGCAGTACTTC. It specifies CASSQGQGGGEQYF.

The chain links TRBV10-2 to TRBJ1-3; D unclear. This CDR3 spans 14 amino acids. V was trimmed by 9 bases and J by 5 bases, leaving 17 bases between them. Germline values: CDR1 WSHSY, CDR2 SAAADI. CDR3 in DNA: TGCGCCAGTTCCCAATCTACCTTCAGAAACACCATATATTTT. Translating it yields CASSQSTFRNTIYF.

V and J are TRBV2 and TRBJ2-7, with D possibly matching TRBD2 (6 bases). This CDR3 has 14 residues. CDR1 SNHLY and CDR2 FYNNEI come from the germline V gene. V lost 9 bases and J lost 2, with 17 bases in between. Written as DNA, the CDR3 is TGTGCCAGTAAATCCCGGGACTCAACCTACGAGCAGTACTTC. This translates into CASKSRDSTYEQYF.

Only a few counts were recorded for this clone. V usage is TRBV19 and J usage is TRBJ2-2, with D perhaps matching TRBD1 (7 bases). The CDR3 is made up of 15 amino acids. V lost 5 bases and J lost 1, with 11 bases in between. In germline, CDR1 is LNHDA, CDR2 SQIVND (reference sequence). CDR3 in amino acids: CASSQGGGNTGELFF. The CDR3 region has the DNA TGTGCCAGTAGTCAGGGGGGCGGGAACACCGGGGAGCTGTTTTTT. The full variable domain, with the rest looked up from reference TRBV19 and TRBJ2-2, is DGGITQSPKYLFRKEGQNVTLSCEQNLNHDAMYWYRQDPGQGLRLIYYSQIVNDFQKGDIAEGYSVSREKKESFPLTVTSAQKNPTAFYLCASSQGGGNTGELFFGEGSRLTVL.

The sample holds a few counts of this clone. The chain joins TRBV5-6 to TRBJ1-1, with TRBD1 matching over 7 bases. The CDR3 is 13 residues long. V gave up 1 base and J gave up 3 bases; unmatched junction bases: 0. Germline V gene data show CDR1 as SGHDT and CDR2 as YYEEEE. The CDR3 DNA follows: TGTGCCAGCAGCTTGCAGGGGGACACTGAAGCTTTCTTT. It codes for CASSLQGDTEAFF.

The chain employs TRBV21-1 and TRBJ2-5; the listed D gene, TRBD2, was not tested against the DNA. TRBV21-1 is a pseudogene locus. This CDR3 comprises 17 residues. CDR3 in DNA: TGTGCCAGCAGCTCCGGGGGGGCAGGGGGTTTGCAAGAGACCCAGTACTTC. Translated, it gives CASSSGGAGGLQETQYF.

The V call is TRBV4-1, the J call TRBJ2-1; 11 bases agree with TRBD2. V was pared by 3 bases and J by 5 bases, with 6 bases of the junction left unmatched. CDR3 length: 16 residues. Germline values: CDR1 MGHRA, CDR2 YSYEKL. CDR3 DNA sequence: TGCGCCAGCAGCCAGTTACCGGGACTAGCGGACAATGAGCAGTTCTTC. Translating it yields CASSQLPGLADNEQFF.

V usage is TRBV6-5 and J usage is TRBJ2-7; 11 nucleotides match TRBD2. V shed 7 bases, J shed 1 base, and the junction held 6 bases outside the gene matches. Germline lookup yields CDR1 MNHEY and CDR2 SVGAGI. The CDR3 length is 15 residues. The CDR3 bases are TGTGCCAGCACTTTACTAGCGGGAGAGTCCTACGAGCAGTACTTC. It translates to CASTLLAGESYEQYF.

The chain has TRBV7-3 and TRBJ2-1, with 14 bases aligning to TRBD2. CDR3 length equals 15 residues. The J segment lost 6 bases and the V segment lost 8 bases, leaving 6 bases of the junction unmatched. CDR1 is SGHTA, CDR2 FQGTGA, per germline. This CDR3 is CASSAGTSGSNEQFF. The CDR3 nucleotides are TGTGCCAGCTCTGCCGGGACTAGCGGGAGCAATGAGCAGTTCTTC.

The genes are TRBV2 and TRBJ2-3; 14 nucleotides agree with TRBD2. Germline-derived CDR1 and CDR2 are SNHLY and FYNNEI. V shed 9 bases, J shed 1 base, and the junction held 6 bases outside the gene matches. The CDR3 has 16 residues. CDR3 sequence reads: CASRTSGRTGTDTQYF. For the CDR3, the DNA is TGTGCCAGTAGGACTAGCGGGAGGACCGGCACAGATACGCAGTATTTT. The full variable domain, rest sourced from reference TRBV2 and TRBJ2-3, is EPEVTQTPSHQVTQMGQEVILRCVPISNHLYFYWYRQILGQKVEFLVSFYNNEISEKSEIFDDQFSVERPDGSNFTLKIRSTKLEDSAMYFCASRTSGRTGTDTQYFGPGTRLTVL.

The rearrangement joins TRBV7-6 to TRBJ2-3, with D maybe TRBD2 (5 bases). The V end was cut by 4 bases, the J end by 0 bases, with 14 bases between. The length of the CDR3 is 16 residues. The V gene's germline CDR1 is SGHVS and CDR2 FNYEAQ. The CDR3 DNA follows: TGTGCCAGCAGCTCCCAACACCGAGGGAGCACAGATACGCAGTATTTT. As protein: CASSSQHRGSTDTQYF.

V gene TRBV10-1 combines with J gene TRBJ2-7, with TRBD2 matching 9 bases. CDR1 is WNHNN, CDR2 SYGVQD, per germline (reference sequence). After removal of 8 bases from V and 2 bases from J, the junction contained 4 bases not matched to a gene. The length of the CDR3 is 13 residues. The CDR3 protein is CASSSGMAYEQYF. The CDR3 DNA is TGCGCCAGCTCTAGCGGGATGGCCTACGAGCAGTACTTC.

V and J are TRBV5-8 and TRBJ1-5; 7 nucleotides line up with TRBD1. Trimming cost V 1 base and J 0 bases; bases outside gene matches: 4. The length of the CDR3 is 16 residues. Germline CDR1 and CDR2: SGHTS and YDEGEE. The CDR3, as DNA: TGTGCCAGCAGCTTGAGGGGGCTGAGTAGCAATCAGCCCCAGCATTTT. Protein product: CASSLRGLSSNQPQHF.